The 3 T cell receptor beta chains below all came from one sample that was sequenced in a study of T-cell reconstitution after alpha-beta-depleted transplantation in children. Unique molecular identifiers were used in preparing the TCRbeta library. TCRdb recomputed calls from the PCR reads with MiXCR, one row per CDR3 protein. Altogether 600,000 to 800,000 distinct CDR3 sequences are present, approximately 14% being singletons, with the ten largest covering around 0.79%. Specimen: PBMCs, collected before TCRalphabeta/CD19-depleted stem cell transplant. The receptors stem from a girl aged 2 to 10 with congenital amegakaryocytic thrombocytopenia, due to receive a stem cell transplant.

This clonotype was counted ten times or more. The chain recombines TRBV20-1 with TRBJ2-5; unclear D gene. V was pared by 1 base and J by 2 bases, with 5 bases between. The CDR3 runs to 12 residues. Germline loops: CDR1 DFQATT, CDR2 SNEGSKA (reference sequence). The CDR3 DNA is TGCAGTGCTAGAGCGACTCAAGAGACCCAGTACTTC. Translated: CSARATQETQYF.

The chain combines TRBV20-1 with TRBJ1-1; 8 nucleotides line up with TRBD1. This CDR3 is 15 amino acids long. The V gene end was trimmed by 4 bases and the J gene end by 3 bases; junction bases not matched to a gene: 10. Per the germline V gene, CDR1 is DFQATT and CDR2 is SNEGSKA (reference sequence). In DNA form, the CDR3 reads TGCAGTGCTAACTGGTGGCAGGGGGCCGACACTGAAGCTTTCTTT. Protein product: CSANWWQGADTEAFF.

In this sample, this clonotype turned up many times. This chain connects TRBV5-1 to TRBJ2-3, with unresolved D. The germline gives CDR1 SGHRS, CDR2 YFSETQ. The CDR3 is 16 amino acids. The germline V and J ends were trimmed by 1 base and 2 bases, with 14 bases remaining between them. CDR3 DNA sequence: TGCGCCAGCAGCTTGACCGTCGCACAAGACACAGATACGCAGTATTTT. It is translated as CASSLTVAQDTDTQYF.